Described below is a single TCR beta chain sequence and its context. This sample is drawn from a study of shared clonotypes between healthy human individuals. Libraries were prepared by immunoSEQ multiplex PCR; TCRdb keeps only in-frame clonotypes and omits some of them. Of nearly 1,000,000 clones listed, 70% to 85% were seen once; the top ten hold approximately 1.5%. V lost 5 bases and J lost 4; bases outside the gene matches: 8. The CDR3 sequence is 15 residues long. Germline CDR1 is LNHDA and CDR2 is SQIVND (reference sequence). This TCR was sampled from a man between 18 and 29 years old in good health. Sequenced: memory CD4+ T cells sorted from blood. Subset described: CD45RA-negative fraction. The chain joins TRBV19 to TRBJ1-2, with 9 positions matching TRBD1. The CDR3 DNA is TGTGCCAGTAGTTCAACCGGGACAGGGACCTATGGCTACACCTTC. It encodes CASSSTGTGTYGYTF.